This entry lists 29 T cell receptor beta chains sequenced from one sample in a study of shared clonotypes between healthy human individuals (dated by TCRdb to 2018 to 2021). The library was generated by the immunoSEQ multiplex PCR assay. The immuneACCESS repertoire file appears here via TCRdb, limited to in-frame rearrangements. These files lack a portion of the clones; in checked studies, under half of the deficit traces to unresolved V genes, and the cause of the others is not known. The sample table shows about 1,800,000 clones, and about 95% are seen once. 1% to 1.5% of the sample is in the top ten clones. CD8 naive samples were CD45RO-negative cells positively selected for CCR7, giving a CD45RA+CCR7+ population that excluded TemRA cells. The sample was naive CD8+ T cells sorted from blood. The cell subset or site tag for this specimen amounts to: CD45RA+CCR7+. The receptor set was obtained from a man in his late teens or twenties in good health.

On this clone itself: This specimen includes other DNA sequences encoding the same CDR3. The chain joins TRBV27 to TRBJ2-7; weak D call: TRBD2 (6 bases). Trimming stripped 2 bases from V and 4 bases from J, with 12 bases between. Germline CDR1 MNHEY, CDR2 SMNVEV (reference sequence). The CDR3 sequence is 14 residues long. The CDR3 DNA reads TGTGCCAGCAGTTTAATGGGGGGATCGTACGAGCAGTACTTC. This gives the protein CASSLMGGSYEQYF.

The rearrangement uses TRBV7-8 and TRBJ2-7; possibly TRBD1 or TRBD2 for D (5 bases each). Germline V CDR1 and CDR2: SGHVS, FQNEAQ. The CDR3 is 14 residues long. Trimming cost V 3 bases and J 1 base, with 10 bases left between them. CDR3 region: CASSFRDLSYEQYF. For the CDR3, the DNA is TGTGCCAGCAGCTTCCGGGACCTATCCTACGAGCAGTACTTC.

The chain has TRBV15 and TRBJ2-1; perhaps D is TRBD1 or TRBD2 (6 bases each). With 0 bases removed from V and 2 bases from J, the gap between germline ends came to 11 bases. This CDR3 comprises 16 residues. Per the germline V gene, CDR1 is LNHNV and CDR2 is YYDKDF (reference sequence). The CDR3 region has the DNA TGTGCCACCAGCAGAGATTGGGGGGCTGCCTACAATGAGCAGTTCTTC. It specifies CATSRDWGAAYNEQFF.

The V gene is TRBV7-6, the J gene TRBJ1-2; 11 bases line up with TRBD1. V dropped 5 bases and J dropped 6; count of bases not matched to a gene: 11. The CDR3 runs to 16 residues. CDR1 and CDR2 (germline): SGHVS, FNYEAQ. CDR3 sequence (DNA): TGTGCCAGCAGCCCGGGGACAGGGGGATCTGGGGATGGCTACACCTTC. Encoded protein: CASSPGTGGSGDGYTF. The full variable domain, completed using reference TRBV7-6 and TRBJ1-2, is GAGVSQSPRYKVTKRGQDVALRCDPISGHVSLYWYRQALGQGPEFLTYFNYEAQQDKSGLPNDRFSAERPEGSISTLTIQRTEQRDSAMYRCASSPGTGGSGDGYTFGSGTRLTVV.

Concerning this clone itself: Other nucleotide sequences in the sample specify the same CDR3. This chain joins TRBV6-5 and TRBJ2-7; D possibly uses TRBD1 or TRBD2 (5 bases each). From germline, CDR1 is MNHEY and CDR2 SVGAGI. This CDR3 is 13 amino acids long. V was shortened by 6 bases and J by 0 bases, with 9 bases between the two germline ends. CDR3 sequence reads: CASSLGDSYEQYF. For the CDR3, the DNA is TGTGCCAGCAGCCTGGGGGACTCCTACGAGCAGTACTTC.

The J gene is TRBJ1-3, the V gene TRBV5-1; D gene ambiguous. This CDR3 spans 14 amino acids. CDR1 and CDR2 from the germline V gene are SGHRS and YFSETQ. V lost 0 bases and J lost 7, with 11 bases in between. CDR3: CASSLEQPENTIYF. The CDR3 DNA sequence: TGCGCCAGCAGCTTGGAGCAACCGGAGAACACCATATATTTT.

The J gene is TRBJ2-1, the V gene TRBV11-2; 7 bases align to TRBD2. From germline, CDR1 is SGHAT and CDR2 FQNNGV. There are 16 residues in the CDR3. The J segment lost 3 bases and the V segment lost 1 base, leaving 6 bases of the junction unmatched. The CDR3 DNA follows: TGTGCCAGCAGCTTAGGCGGCGGGGGAGTCTACAATGAGCAGTTCTTC. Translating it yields CASSLGGGGVYNEQFF.

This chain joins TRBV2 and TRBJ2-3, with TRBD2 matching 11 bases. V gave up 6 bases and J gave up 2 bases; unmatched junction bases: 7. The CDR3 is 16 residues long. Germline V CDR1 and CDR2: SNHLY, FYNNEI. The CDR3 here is CASRPGTSGITDTQYF. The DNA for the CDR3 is TGTGCCAGCAGGCCCGGGACTAGCGGAATCACAGATACGCAGTATTTT.

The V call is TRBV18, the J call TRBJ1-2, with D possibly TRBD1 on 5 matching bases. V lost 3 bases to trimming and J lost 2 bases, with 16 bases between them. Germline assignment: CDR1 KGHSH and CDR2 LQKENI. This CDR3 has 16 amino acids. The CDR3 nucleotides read TGTGCCAGCTCACCTGAGGACATAACGATGAACTATGGCTACACCTTC. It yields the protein CASSPEDITMNYGYTF.

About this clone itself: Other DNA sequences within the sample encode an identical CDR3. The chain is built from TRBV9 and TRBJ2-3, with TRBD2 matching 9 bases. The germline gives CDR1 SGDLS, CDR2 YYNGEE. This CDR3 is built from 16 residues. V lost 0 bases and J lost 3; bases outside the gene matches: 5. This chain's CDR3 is CASSVGPSGVTDTQYF. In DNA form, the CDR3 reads TGTGCCAGCAGCGTAGGCCCTAGCGGGGTAACAGATACGCAGTATTTT.

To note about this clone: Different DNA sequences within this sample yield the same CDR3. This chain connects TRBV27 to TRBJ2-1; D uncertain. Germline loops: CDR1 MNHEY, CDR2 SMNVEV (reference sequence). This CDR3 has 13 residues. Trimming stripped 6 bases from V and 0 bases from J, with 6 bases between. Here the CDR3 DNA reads TGTGCCAGCAGCCAAAGCTCCTACAATGAGCAGTTCTTC. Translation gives CASSQSSYNEQFF.

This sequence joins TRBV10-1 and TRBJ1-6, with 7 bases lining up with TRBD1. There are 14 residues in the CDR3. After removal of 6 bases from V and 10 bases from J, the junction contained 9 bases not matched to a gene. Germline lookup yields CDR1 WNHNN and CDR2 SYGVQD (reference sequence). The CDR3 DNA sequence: TGCGCCAGCAGGGCTGACAGGGTCGGGTCACCCCTCCACTTT. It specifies CASRADRVGSPLHF.

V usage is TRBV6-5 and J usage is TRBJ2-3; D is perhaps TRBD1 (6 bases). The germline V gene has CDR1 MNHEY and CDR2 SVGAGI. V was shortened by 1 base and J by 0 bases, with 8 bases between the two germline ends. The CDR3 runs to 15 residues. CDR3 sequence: CASSYYRASTDTQYF. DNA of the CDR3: TGTGCCAGCAGTTACTACAGGGCTAGCACAGATACGCAGTATTTT.

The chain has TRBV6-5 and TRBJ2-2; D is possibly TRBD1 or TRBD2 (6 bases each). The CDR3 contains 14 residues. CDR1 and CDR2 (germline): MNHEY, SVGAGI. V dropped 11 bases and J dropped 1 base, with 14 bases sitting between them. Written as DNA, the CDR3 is TGTGCCGTCGAGGCGGGACAGAACACCGGGGAGCTGTTTTTT. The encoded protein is CAVEAGQNTGELFF.

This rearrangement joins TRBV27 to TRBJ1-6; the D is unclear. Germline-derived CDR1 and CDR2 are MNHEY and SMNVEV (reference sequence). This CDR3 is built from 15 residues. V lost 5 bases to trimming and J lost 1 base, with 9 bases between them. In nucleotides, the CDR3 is TGTGCCAGCAGTGAAACCTATTCCTATAATTCACCCCTCCACTTT. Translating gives CASSETYSYNSPLHF.

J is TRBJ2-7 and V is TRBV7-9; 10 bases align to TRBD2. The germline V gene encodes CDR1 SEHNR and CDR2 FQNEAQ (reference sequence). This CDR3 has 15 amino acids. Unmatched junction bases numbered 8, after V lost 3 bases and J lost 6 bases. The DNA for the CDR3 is TGTGCCAGCAGCTTGTCGGGACTAGCGTCATCCGAGCAGTACTTC. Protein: CASSLSGLASSEQYF. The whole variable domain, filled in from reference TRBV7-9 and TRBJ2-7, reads DTGVSQNPRHKITKRGQNVTFRCDPISEHNRLYWYRQTLGQGPEFLTYFQNEAQLEKSRLLSDRFSAERPKGSFSTLEIQRTEQGDSAMYLCASSLSGLASSEQYFGPGTRLTVT.

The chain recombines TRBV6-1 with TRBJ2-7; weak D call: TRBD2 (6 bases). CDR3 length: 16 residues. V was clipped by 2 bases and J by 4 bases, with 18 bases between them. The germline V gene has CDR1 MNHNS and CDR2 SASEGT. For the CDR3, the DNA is TGTGCCAGCAGTGAACTTGGAACGGGGGTAGGGTACGAGCAGTACTTC. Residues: CASSELGTGVGYEQYF.

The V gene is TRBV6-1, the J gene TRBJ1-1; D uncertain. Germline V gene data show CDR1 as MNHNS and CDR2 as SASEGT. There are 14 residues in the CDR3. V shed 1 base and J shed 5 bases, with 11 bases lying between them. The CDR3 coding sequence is TGTGCCAGCAGTGAAGTGGTAGGGAGGACTGAAGCTTTCTTT. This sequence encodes CASSEVVGRTEAFF.

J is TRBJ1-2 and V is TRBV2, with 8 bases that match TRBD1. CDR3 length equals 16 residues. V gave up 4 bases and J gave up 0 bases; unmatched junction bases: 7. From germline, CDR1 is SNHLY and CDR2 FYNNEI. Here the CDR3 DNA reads TGTGCCAGCAGTGCCGGACAGGGTGGAACTAACTATGGCTACACCTTC. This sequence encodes CASSAGQGGTNYGYTF.

The CDR3 is CASSPSGGDYGYTF. Here the CDR3 DNA reads TGTGCCAGCAGTCCCTCGGGCGGGGACTATGGCTACACCTTC. The chain combines TRBV27 with TRBJ1-2; D is uncertain. Germline V gene sequence: CDR1 MNHEY, CDR2 SMNVEV (reference sequence). This CDR3 region has 14 residues. V was clipped by 5 bases and J by 3 bases, with 13 bases between them.

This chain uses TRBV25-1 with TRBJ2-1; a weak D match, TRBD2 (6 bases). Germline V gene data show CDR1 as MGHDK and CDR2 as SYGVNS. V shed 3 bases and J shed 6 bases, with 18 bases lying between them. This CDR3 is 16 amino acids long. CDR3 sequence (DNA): TGTGCCAGCAGTGACCCCCGGGACTTTCGCCCCAATGAGCAGTTCTTC. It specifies CASSDPRDFRPNEQFF.

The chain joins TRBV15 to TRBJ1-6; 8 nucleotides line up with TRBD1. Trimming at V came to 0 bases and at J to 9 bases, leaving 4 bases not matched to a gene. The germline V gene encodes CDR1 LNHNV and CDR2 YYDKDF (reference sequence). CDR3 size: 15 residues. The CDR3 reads CATSRDRGPGSPLHF. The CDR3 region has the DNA TGTGCCACCAGCAGAGACAGGGGGCCGGGTTCACCCCTCCACTTT.

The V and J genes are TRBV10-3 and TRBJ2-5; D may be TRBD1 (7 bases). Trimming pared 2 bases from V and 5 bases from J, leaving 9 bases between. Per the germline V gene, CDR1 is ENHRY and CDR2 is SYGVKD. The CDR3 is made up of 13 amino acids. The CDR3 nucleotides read TGTGCCATCAGTGAGGGAGGGGGCGAGACCCAGTACTTC. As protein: CAISEGGGETQYF.

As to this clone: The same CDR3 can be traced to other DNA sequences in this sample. In DNA form, the CDR3 reads TGTGCCAGCAGCTTAGAGGGAGCAGATGGCTACACCTTC. This codes for CASSLEGADGYTF. The chain is built from TRBV7-9 and TRBJ1-2; D ambiguous. The CDR3 sequence is 13 residues long. The V gene's germline CDR1 is SEHNR and CDR2 FQNEAQ (reference sequence). The ends were cut back, 1 base at V and 6 bases at J, with 9 bases in the middle.

In DNA form, the CDR3 reads TGCGCCAGCAGCCAGGAAACCGGGACCCAAGAGACCCAGTACTTC. Translating gives CASSQETGTQETQYF. J is TRBJ2-5 and V is TRBV4-3; D is possibly TRBD1 or TRBD2 (5 bases each). Germline-derived CDR1 and CDR2 are LGHNA and YSLEER. The length of the CDR3 is 15 residues. The germline V and J ends were trimmed by 3 bases and 1 base, with 12 bases remaining between them.

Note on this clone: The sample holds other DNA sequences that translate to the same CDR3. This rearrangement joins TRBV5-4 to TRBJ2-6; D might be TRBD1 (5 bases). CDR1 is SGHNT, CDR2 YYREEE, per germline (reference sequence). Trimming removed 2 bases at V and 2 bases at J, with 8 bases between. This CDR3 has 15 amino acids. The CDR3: CASSFWGAGANVLTF. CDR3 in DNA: TGTGCCAGCAGCTTTTGGGGCGCTGGGGCCAACGTCCTGACTTTC.

The CDR3 DNA reads as TGCGCCAGCAGCTTGGATGAGTCGGGCGGATCCTACGAGCAGTACTTC. As protein: CASSLDESGGSYEQYF. The rearrangement links TRBV5-1 to TRBJ2-7; no firm D call. From germline, CDR1 is SGHRS and CDR2 YFSETQ. Trimming cost V 0 bases and J 1 base, with 14 bases left between them. The CDR3 consists of 16 residues.

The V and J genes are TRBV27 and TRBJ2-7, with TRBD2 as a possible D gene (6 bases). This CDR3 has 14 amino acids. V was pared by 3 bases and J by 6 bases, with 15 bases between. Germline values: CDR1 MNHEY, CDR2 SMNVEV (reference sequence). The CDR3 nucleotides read TGTGCCAGCAGTTTTGGGCAGGGAGGCGCCGAGCAGTACTTC. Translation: CASSFGQGGAEQYF.

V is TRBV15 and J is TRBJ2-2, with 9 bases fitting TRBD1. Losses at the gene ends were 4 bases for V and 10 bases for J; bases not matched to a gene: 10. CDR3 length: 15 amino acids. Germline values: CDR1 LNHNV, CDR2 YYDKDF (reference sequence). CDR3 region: CATSTIVQGALELFF. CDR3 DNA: TGTGCCACCAGCACCATTGTACAGGGGGCGCTGGAGCTGTTTTTT.